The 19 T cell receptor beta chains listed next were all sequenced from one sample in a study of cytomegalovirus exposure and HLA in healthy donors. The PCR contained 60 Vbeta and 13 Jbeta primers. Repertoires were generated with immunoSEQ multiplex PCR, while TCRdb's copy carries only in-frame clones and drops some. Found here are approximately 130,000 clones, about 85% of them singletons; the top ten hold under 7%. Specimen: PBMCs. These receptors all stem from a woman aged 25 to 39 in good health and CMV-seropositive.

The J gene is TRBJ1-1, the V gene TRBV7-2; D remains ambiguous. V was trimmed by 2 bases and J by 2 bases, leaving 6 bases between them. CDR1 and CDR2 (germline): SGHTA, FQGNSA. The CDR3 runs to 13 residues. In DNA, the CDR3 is TGTGCCAGCAGCTTAACCTACAACACTGAAGCTTTCTTT. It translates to CASSLTYNTEAFF.

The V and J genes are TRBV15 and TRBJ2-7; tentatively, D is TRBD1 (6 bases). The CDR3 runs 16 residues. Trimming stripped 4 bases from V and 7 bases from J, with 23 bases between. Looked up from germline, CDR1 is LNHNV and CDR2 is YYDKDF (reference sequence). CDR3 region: CATSTPSRGRPIEQYF. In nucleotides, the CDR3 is TGTGCCACCAGCACACCATCCAGGGGCAGGCCGATAGAGCAGTACTTC.

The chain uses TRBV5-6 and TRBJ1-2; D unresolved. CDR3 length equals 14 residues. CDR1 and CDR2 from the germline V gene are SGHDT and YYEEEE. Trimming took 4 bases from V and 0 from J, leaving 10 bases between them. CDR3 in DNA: TGTGCCAGCAGCCCTTACACAGCTAACTATGGCTACACCTTC. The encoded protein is CASSPYTANYGYTF.

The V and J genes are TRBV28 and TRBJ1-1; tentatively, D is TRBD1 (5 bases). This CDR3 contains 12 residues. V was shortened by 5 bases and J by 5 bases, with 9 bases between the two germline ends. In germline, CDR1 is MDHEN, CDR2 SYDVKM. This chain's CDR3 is CASSTRGTEAFF. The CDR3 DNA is TGTGCCAGCAGTACCCGGGGGACTGAAGCTTTCTTT.

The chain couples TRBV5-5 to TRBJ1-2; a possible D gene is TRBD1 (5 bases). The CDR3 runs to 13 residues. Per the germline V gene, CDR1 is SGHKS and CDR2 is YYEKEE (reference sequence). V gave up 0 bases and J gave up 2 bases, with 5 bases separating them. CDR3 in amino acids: CASSLGTNYGYTF. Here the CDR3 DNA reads TGTGCCAGCAGCTTGGGGACAAACTATGGCTACACCTTC.

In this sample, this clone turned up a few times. The CDR3 sequence: CASSPAGTANYGYTF. CDR3 coding DNA: TGTGCCAGCTCACCAGCGGGGACAGCTAACTATGGCTACACCTTC. The chain carries TRBV18 and TRBJ1-2; 7 nucleotides align to TRBD1. The junction had 3 bases not matched to a gene; V was cut back by 2 bases and J by 0 bases. CDR1 is KGHSH, CDR2 LQKENI, per germline. This CDR3 comprises 15 residues.

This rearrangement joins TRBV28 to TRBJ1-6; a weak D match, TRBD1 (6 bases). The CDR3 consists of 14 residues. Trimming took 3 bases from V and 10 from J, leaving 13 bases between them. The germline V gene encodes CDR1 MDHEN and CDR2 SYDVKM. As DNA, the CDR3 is TGTGCCAGCAGTTTGGCACAGGGTCGATCACCCCTCCACTTT. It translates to CASSLAQGRSPLHF.

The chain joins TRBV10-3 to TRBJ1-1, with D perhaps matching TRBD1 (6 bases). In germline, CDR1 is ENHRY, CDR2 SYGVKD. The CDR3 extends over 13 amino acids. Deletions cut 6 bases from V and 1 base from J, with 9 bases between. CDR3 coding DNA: TGTGCCATCAGGGACAGTGGGAACACTGAAGCTTTCTTT. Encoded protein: CAIRDSGNTEAFF.

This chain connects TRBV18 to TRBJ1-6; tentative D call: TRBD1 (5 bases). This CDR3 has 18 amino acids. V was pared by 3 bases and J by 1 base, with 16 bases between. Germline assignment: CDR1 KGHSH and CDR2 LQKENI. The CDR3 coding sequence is TGTGCCAGCTCACCCCTCCCGATGAAGGGGTCCTATAATTCACCCCTCCACTTT. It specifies CASSPLPMKGSYNSPLHF. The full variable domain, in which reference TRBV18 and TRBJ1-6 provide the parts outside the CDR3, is NAGVMQNPRHLVRRRGQEARLRCSPMKGHSHVYWYRQLPEEGLKFMVYLQKENIIDESGMPKERFSAEFPKEGPSILRIQQVVRGDSAAYFCASSPLPMKGSYNSPLHFGNGTRLTVT.

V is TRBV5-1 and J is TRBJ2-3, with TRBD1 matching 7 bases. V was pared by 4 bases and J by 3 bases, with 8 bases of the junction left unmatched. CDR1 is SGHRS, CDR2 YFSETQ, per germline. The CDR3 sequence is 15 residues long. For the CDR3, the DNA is TGCGCCAGCAGCCCTTACCGGACAGGAACAGATACGCAGTATTTT. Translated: CASSPYRTGTDTQYF.

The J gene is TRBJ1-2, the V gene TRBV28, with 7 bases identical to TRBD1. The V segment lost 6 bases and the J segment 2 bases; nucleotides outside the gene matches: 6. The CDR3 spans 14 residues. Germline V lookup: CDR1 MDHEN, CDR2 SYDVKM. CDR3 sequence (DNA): TGTGCCAGCAGGGACGGGGGACAGAACTATGGCTACACCTTC. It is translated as CASRDGGQNYGYTF.

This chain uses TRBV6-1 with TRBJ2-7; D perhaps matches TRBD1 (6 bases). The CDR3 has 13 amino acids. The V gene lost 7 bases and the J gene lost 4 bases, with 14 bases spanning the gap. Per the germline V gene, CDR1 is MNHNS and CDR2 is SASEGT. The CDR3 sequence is CASIADRLYEQYF. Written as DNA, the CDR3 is TGTGCCAGCATTGCCGACAGGTTGTACGAGCAGTACTTC.

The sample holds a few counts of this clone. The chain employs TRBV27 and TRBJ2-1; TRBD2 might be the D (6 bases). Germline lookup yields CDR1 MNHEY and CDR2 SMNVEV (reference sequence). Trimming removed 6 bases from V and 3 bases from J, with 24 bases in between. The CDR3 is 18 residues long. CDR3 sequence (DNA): TGTGCCAGCAGCTTAATCGGCTCGGAGGGGACCCGCTACAATGAGCAGTTCTTC. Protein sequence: CASSLIGSEGTRYNEQFF.

Here the CDR3 DNA reads TGTGCCAGCAGTTTATCAGGGGCTGGAAACACCATATATTTT. This gives the protein CASSLSGAGNTIYF. The V call is TRBV28, the J call TRBJ1-3; possibly TRBD1 for D (6 bases). V was pared by 1 base and J by 2 bases, with 6 bases between. Germline values: CDR1 MDHEN, CDR2 SYDVKM. The CDR3 runs 14 residues. The entire variable domain, with the rest obtained from reference TRBV28 and TRBJ1-3, is as follows: DVKVTQSSRYLVKRTGEKVFLECVQDMDHENMFWYRQDPGLGLRLIYFSYDVKMKEKGDIPEGYSVSREKKERFSLILESASTNQTSMYLCASSLSGAGNTIYFGEGSWLTVV.

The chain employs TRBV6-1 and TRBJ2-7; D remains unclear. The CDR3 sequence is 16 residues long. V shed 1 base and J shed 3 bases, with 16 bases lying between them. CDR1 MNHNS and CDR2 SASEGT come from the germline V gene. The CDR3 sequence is CASSEEGVLDNYEQYF. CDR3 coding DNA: TGTGCCAGCAGTGAAGAAGGAGTCCTCGATAACTACGAGCAGTACTTC.

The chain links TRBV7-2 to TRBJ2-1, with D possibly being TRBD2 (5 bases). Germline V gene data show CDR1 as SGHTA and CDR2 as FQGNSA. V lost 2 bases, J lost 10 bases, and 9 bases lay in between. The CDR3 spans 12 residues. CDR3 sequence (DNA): TGTGCCAGCAGCTTAAGGACGGGGGAGCAGTTCTTC. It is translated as CASSLRTGEQFF.

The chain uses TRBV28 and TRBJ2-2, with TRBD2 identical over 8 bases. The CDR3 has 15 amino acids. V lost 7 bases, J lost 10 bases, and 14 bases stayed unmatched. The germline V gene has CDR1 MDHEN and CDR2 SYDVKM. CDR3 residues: CASTSLGGGQEELFF. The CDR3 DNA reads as TGTGCCAGCACTTCCCTCGGGGGGGGGCAGGAGGAGCTGTTTTTT.

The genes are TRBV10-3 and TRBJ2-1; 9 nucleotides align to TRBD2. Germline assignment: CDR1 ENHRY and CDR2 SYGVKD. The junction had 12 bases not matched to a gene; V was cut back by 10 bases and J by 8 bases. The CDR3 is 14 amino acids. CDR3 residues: CATLAGGRAHEQFF. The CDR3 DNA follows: TGTGCCACCCTGGCGGGCGGGAGGGCCCATGAGCAGTTCTTC.

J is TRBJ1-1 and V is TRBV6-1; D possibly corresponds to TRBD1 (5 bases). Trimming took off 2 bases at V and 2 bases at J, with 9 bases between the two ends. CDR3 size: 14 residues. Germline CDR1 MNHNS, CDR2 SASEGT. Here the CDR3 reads CASSEWGVNTEAFF. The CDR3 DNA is TGTGCCAGCAGTGAATGGGGGGTTAACACTGAAGCTTTCTTT.